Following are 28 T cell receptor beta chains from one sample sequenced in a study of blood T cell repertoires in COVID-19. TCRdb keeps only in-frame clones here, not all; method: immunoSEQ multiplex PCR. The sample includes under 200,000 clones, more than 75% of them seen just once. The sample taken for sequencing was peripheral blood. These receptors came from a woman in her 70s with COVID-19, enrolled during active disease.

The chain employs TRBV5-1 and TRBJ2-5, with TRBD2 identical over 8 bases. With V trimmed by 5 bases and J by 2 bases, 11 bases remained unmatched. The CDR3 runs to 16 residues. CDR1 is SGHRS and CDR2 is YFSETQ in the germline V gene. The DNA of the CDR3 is TGCGCCAGCAGTGACCCAATAGCGGGACCGCAAGAGACCCAGTACTTC. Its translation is CASSDPIAGPQETQYF.

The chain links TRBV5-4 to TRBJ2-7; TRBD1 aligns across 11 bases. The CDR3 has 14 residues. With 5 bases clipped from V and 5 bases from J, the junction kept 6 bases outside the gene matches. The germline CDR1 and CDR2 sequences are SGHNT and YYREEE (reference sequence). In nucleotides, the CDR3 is TGTGCCAGCAGGTCCGGACAGGGGGCGGACGAGCAGTACTTC. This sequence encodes CASRSGQGADEQYF. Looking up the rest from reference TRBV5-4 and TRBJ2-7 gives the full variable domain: ETGVTQSPTHLIKTRGQQVTLRCSSQSGHNTVSWYQQALGQGPQFIFQYYREEENGRGNFPPRFSGLQFPNYSSELNVNALELDDSALYLCASRSGQGADEQYFGPGTRLTVT.

CDR3 loop: CASSQGQGRGDGYTF. The DNA for the CDR3 is TGCGCCAGCAGCCAAGGCCAGGGCAGGGGAGATGGCTACACCTTC. The chain joins TRBV4-1 to TRBJ1-2; perhaps TRBD1 as D (6 bases). This CDR3 is built from 15 residues. The V gene's germline CDR1 is MGHRA and CDR2 YSYEKL. Trimming left V 1 base short and J 6 bases short, with 15 bases between.

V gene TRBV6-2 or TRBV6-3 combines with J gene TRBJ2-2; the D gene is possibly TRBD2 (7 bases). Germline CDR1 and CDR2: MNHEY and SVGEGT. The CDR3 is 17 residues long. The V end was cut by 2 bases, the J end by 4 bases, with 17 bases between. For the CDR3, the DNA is TGTGCCAGCAGTTACGCCCTGAGGGGGGGGGCCACCGGGGAGCTGTTTTTT. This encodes CASSYALRGGATGELFF.

CDR3 coding DNA: TGCAGTGCTTTTAGTCTCTATGGCTACACCTTC. This gives the protein CSAFSLYGYTF. This rearrangement joins TRBV20-1 to TRBJ1-2, with D uncertain. This CDR3 spans 11 amino acids. CDR1 and CDR2 from the germline V gene are DFQATT and SNEGSKA (reference sequence). V lost 5 bases, J lost 4 bases, and 8 bases lay in between.

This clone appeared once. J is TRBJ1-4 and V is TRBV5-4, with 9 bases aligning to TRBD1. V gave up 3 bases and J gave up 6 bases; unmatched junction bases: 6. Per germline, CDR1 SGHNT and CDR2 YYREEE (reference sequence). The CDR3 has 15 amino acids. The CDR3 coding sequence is TGTGCCAGCAGCTCAAACAGGGGGCTGTATGAAAAACTGTTTTTT. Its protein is CASSSNRGLYEKLFF.

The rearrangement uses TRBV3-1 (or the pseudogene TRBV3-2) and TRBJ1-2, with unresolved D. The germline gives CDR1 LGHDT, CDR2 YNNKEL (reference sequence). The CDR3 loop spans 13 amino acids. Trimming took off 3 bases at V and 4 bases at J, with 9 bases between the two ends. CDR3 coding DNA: TGTGCCAGCAGCCAGGGTAGGAGCTATGGCTACACCTTC. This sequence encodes CASSQGRSYGYTF.

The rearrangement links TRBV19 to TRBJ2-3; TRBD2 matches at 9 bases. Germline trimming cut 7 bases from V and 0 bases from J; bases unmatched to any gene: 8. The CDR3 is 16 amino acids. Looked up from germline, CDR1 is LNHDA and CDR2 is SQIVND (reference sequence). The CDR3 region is CASTQTSGPSTDTQYF. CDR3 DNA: TGTGCCAGTACCCAGACTAGCGGACCTAGCACAGATACGCAGTATTTT. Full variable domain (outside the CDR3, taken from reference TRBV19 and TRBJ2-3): DGGITQSPKYLFRKEGQNVTLSCEQNLNHDAMYWYRQDPGQGLRLIYYSQIVNDFQKGDIAEGYSVSREKKESFPLTVTSAQKNPTAFYLCASTQTSGPSTDTQYFGPGTRLTVL.

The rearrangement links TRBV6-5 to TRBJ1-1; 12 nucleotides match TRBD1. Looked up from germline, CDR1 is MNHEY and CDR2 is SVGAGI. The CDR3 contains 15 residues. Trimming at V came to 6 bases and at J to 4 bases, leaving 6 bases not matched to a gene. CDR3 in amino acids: CASRGTGGAVTEAFF. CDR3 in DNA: TGTGCCAGCAGGGGGACAGGGGGCGCAGTCACTGAAGCTTTCTTT.

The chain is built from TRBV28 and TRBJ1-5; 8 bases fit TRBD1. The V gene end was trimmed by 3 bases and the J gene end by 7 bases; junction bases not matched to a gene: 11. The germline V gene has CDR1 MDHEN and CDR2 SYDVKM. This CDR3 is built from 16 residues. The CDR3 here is CASSFRPGQGRQPQHF. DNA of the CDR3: TGTGCCAGCAGTTTCCGACCCGGACAGGGTCGGCAGCCCCAGCATTTT.

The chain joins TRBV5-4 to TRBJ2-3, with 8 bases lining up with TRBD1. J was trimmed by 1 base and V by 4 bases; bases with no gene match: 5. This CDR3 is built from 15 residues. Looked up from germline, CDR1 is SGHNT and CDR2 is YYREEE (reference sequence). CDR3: CASSHPGQGTDTQYF. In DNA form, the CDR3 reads TGTGCCAGCAGCCATCCGGGACAGGGCACAGATACGCAGTATTTT.

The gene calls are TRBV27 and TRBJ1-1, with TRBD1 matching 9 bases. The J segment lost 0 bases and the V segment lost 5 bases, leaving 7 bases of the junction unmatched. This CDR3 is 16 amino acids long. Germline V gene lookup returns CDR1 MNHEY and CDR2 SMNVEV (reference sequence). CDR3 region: CASSLGTGTLNTEAFF. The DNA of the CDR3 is TGTGCCAGCAGTCTCGGGACAGGGACGCTGAACACTGAAGCTTTCTTT.

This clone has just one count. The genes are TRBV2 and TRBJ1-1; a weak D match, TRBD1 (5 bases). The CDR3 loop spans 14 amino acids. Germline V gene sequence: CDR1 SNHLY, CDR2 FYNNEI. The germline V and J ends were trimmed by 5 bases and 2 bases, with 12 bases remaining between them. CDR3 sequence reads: CASSIGRGNTEAFF. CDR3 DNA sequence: TGTGCCAGCAGTATTGGGAGGGGAAACACTGAAGCTTTCTTT.

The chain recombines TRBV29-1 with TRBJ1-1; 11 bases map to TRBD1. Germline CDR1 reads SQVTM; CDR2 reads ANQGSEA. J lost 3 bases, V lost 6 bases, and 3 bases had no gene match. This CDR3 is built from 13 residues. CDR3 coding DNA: TGCAGCGTCAGGGACAGGGGGTACACTGAAGCTTTCTTT. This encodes CSVRDRGYTEAFF.

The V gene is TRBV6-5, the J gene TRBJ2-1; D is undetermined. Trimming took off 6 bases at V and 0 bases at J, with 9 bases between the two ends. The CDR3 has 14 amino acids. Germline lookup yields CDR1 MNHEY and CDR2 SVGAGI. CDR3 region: CASSIASSYNEQFF. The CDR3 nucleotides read TGTGCCAGCAGCATTGCGAGCTCCTACAATGAGCAGTTCTTC.

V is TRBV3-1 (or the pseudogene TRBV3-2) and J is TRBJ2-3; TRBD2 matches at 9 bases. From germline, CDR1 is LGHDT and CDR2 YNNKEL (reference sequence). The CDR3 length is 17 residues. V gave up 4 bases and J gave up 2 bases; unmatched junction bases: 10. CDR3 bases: TGTGCCAGCAGCCCTGACATAGCGGGGGCCTACACAGATACGCAGTATTTT. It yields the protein CASSPDIAGAYTDTQYF.

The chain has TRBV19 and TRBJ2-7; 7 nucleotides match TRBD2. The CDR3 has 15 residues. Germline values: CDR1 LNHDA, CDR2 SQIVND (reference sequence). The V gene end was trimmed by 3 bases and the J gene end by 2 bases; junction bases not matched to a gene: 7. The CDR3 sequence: CASSIGGKITYEQYF. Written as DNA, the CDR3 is TGTGCCAGTAGTATCGGGGGGAAGATCACCTACGAGCAGTACTTC.

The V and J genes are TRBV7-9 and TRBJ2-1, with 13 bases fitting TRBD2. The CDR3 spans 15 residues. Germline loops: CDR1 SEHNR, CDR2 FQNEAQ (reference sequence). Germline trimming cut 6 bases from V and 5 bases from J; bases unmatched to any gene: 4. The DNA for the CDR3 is TGTGCCAGCAGTTCCGGACTAGCGGGGGACAATGAGCAGTTCTTC. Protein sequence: CASSSGLAGDNEQFF.

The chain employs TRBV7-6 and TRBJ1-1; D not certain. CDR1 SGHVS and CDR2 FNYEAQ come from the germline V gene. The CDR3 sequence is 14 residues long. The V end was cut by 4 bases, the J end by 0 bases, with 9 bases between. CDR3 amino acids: CASSSLSLNTEAFF. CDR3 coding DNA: TGTGCCAGCAGCTCCCTTAGTTTGAACACTGAAGCTTTCTTT.

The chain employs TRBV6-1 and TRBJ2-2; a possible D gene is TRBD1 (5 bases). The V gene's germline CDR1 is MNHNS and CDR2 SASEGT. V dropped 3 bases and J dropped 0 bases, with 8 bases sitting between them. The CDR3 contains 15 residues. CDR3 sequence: CASSDRVSNTGELFF. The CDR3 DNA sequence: TGTGCCAGCAGTGACAGGGTATCGAACACCGGGGAGCTGTTTTTT.

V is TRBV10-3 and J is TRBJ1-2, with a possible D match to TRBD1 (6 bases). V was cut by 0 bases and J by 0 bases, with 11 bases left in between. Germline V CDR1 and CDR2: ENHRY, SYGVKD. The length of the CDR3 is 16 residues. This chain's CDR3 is CAISESEGETNYGYTF. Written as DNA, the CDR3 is TGTGCCATCAGTGAGTCCGAGGGGGAAACTAACTATGGCTACACCTTC.

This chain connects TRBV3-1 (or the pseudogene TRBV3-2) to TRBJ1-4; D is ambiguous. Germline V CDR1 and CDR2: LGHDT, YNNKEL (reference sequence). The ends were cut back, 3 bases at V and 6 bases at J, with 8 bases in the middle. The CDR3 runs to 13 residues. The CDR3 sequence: CASSQGTYEKLFF. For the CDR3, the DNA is TGTGCCAGCAGCCAGGGCACCTATGAAAAACTGTTTTTT.

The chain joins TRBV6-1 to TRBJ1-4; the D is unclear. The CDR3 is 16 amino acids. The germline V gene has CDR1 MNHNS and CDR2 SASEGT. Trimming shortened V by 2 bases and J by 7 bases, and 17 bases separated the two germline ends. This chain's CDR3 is CASSEFPSRSGEKLFF. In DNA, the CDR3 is TGTGCCAGCAGTGAATTCCCCTCGAGATCTGGTGAAAAACTGTTTTTT.

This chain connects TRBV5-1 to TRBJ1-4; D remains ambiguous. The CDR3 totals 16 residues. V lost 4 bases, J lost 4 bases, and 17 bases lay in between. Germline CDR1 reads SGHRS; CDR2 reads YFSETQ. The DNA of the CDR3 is TGCGCCAGCAGCAACCCCAGCGCCAGCTTTAATGAAAAACTGTTTTTT. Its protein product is CASSNPSASFNEKLFF.

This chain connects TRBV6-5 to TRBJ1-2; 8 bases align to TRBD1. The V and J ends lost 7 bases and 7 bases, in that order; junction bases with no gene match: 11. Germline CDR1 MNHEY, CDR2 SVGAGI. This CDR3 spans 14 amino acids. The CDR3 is CASMTRGRGLGYTF. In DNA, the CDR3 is TGTGCCAGCATGACCCGGGGCAGGGGGCTTGGCTACACCTTC.

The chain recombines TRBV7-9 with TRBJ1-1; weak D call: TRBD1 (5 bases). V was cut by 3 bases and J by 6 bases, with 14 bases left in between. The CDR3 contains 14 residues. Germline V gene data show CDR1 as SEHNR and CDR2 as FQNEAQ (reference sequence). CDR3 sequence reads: CASSLGYTGAEAFF. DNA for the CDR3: TGTGCCAGCAGCTTGGGGTATACAGGAGCTGAAGCTTTCTTT.

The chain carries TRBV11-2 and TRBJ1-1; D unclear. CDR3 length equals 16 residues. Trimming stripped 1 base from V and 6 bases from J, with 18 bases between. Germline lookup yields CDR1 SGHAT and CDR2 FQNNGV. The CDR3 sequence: CASSLGYKSSGAEAFF. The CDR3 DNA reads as TGTGCCAGCAGCTTAGGATATAAATCCTCGGGAGCTGAAGCTTTCTTT.

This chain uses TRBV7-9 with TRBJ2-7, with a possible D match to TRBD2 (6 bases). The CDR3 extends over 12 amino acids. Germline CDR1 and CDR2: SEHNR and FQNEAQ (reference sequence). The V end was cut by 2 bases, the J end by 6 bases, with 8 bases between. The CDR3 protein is CASSLIGSEQYF. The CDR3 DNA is TGTGCCAGCAGCTTAATCGGGAGCGAGCAGTACTTC.